This paragraph reports one T cell receptor beta chain. This entry belongs to a study of patients and donors after allogeneic stem cell transplantation. TCRdb ran MiXCR on the RT-PCR reads and lists one entry per CDR3 protein. This sample yields around 170,000 distinct CDR3 sequences, of which roughly 24% are seen a single time; 20% to 30% belongs to the top ten. The sequence came from a human donor who was either an allogeneic HSCT recipient or a stem cell or donor lymphocyte infusion donor (not recorded which). It is not recorded whose cells these are; they may come from a transplant donor. Sequencing used blood, either unsorted or a sorted T cell fraction (not recorded which).

CDR3 bases: TGTGCCACCAGCCCGACAGGGAGCTCCTACGAGCAGTACTTC. It yields the protein CATSPTGSSYEQYF. The gene calls are TRBV15 and TRBJ2-7; 7 nucleotides agree with TRBD1. CDR3 length: 14 amino acids. After removal of 5 bases from V and 0 bases from J, the junction contained 4 bases not matched to a gene. Germline assignment: CDR1 LNHNV and CDR2 YYDKDF (reference sequence).